This T cell receptor (beta chain) was documented in a study of T-cell memory formation after mild COVID-19. The V gene lost 1 base and the J gene lost 4 bases, with 17 bases spanning the gap. From germline, CDR1 is DFQATT and CDR2 SNEGSKA (reference sequence). This CDR3 has 15 amino acids. A single record per CDR3 protein comes from TCRdb applying MiXCR to the 5' RACE reads. The sample has about 440,000 distinct CDR3 sequences, about 19% seen once; the top ten hold 8.4%. Study conclusions and caveats: Chiefly within CM and EM were the contracting CD4+ clones; CD8+ ones were within EMRA. Later expanders leaned toward CD4+, whereas clones contracting from day 15 to 85 were balanced CD4/CD8.

A word on this clonotype: The antigen remains undetermined.

The TCR sequence derives from an adult woman who had mild COVID-19 (a few samples of this study predate the infection). Cell type and time point are not known. The sequenced sample consisted of PBMCs or a T cell subset sorted from them (not recorded which). V and J are TRBV20-1 and TRBJ2-7; possible D gene TRBD2, 7 bases. Here the CDR3 DNA reads TGCAGTGCTAGAGCTCTCCGGGGGGCAAAATACGAGCAGTACTTC. Encoded protein: CSARALRGAKYEQYF.